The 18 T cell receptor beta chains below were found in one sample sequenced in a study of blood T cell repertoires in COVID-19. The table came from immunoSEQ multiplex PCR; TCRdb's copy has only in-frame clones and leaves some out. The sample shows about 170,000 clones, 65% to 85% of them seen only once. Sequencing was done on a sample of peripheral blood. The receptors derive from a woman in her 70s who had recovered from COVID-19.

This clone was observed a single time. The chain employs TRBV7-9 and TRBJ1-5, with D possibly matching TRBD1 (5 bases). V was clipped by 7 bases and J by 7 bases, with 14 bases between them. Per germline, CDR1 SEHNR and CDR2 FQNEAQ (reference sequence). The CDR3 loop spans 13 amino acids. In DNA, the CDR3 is TGTGCCAGCACCCAAAATGGGGGGCAGCCCCAGCATTTT. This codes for CASTQNGGQPQHF.

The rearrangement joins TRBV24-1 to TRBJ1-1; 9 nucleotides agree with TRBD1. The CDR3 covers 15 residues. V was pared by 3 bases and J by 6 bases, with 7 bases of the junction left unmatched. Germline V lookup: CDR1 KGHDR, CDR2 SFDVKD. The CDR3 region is CATSDPGQGRAEAFF. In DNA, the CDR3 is TGTGCCACCAGTGATCCCGGACAGGGGCGGGCTGAAGCTTTCTTT.

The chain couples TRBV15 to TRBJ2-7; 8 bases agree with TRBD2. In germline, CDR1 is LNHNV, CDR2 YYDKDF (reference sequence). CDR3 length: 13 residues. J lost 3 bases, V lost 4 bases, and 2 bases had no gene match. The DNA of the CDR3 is TGTGCCACCAGCACGGGGGGGGTCTACGAGCAGTACTTC. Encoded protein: CATSTGGVYEQYF.

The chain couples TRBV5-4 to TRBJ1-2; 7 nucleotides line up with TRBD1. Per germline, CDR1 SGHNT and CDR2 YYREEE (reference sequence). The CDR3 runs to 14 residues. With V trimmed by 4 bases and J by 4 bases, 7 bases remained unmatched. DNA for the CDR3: TGTGCCAGCAGCCTCGACAGGGCGGGCTATGGCTACACCTTC. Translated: CASSLDRAGYGYTF.

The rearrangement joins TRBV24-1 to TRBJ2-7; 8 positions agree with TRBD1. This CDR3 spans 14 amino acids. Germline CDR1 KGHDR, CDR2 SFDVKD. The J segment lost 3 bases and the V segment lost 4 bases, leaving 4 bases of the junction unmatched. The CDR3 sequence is CATSDPDRDYEQYF. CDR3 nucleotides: TGTGCCACCAGTGACCCGGACAGGGACTACGAGCAGTACTTC.

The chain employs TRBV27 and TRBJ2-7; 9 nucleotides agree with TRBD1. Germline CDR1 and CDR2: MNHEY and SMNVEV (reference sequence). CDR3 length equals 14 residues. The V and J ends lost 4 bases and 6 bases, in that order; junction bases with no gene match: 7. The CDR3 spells CASSSGTGMREQYF. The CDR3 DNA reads TGTGCCAGCAGTTCCGGGACAGGGATGCGCGAGCAGTACTTC.

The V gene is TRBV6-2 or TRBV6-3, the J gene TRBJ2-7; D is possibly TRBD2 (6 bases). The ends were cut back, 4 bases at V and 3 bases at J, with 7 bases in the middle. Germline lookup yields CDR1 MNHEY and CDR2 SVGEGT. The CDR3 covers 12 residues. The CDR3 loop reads CASSWDFYEQYF. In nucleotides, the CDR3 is TGTGCCAGCAGTTGGGACTTCTACGAGCAGTACTTC.

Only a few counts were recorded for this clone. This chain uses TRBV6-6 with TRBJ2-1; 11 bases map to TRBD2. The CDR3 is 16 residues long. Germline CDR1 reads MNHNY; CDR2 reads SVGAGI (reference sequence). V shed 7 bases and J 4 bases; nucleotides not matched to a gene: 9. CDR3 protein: CASIPATSGDYNEQFF. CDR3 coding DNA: TGTGCCAGCATTCCCGCGACTAGCGGGGATTACAATGAGCAGTTCTTC.

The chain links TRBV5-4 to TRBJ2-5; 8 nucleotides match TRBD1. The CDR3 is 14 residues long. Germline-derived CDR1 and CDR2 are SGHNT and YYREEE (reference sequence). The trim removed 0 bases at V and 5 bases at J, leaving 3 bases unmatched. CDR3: CASSLDRGWETQYF. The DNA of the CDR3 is TGTGCCAGCAGCTTGGACAGGGGGTGGGAGACCCAGTACTTC.

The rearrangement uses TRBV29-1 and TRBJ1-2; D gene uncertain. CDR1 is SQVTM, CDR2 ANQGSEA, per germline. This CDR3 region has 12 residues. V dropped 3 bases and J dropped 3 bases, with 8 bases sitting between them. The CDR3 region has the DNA TGCAGCGTTGACTGGCAGGACTATGGCTACACCTTC. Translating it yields CSVDWQDYGYTF.

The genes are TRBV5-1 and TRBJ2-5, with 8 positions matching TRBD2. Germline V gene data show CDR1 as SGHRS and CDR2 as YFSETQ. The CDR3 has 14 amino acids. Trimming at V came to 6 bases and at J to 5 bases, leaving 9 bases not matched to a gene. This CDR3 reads CASTAGGPRETQYF. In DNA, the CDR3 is TGCGCCAGCACGGCGGGAGGTCCTCGGGAGACCCAGTACTTC.

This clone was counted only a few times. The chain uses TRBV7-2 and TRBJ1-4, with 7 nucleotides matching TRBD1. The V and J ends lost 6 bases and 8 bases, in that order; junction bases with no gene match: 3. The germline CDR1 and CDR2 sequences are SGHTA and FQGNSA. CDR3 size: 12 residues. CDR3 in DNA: TGTGCCAGCAGGACCAGGGGGGAAAAACTGTTTTTT. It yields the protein CASRTRGEKLFF.

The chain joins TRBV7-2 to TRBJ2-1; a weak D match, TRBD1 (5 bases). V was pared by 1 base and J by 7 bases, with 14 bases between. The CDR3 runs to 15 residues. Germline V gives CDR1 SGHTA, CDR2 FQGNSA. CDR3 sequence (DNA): TGTGCCAGCAGCTTAGTGACAGTCTTAGGTAATGAGCAGTTCTTC. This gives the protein CASSLVTVLGNEQFF.

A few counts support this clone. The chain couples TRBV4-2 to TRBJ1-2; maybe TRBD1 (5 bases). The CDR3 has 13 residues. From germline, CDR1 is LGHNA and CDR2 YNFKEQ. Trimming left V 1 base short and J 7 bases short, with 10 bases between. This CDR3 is CASSQAGGGGYTF. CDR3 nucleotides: TGTGCCAGCAGCCAAGCTGGGGGGGGTGGCTACACCTTC.

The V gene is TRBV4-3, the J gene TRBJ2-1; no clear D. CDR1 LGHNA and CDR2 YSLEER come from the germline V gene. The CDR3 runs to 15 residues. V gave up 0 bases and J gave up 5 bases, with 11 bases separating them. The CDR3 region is CASSQDWSLNNEQFF. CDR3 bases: TGCGCCAGCAGCCAAGATTGGAGCCTTAACAATGAGCAGTTCTTC.

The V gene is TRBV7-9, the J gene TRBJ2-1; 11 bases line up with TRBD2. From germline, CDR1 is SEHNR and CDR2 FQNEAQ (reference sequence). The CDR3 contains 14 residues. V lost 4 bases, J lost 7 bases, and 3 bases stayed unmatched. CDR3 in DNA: TGTGCCAGCAGCTCCTTAGCGGGGGGGAATGAGCAGTTCTTC. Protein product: CASSSLAGGNEQFF.

The CDR3 DNA sequence: TGTGCTAGTGGTTGGGGCAGGGAGGGCTATGGCTACACCTTC. It yields the protein CASGWGREGYGYTF. The chain is built from TRBV12-5 and TRBJ1-2, with D possibly matching TRBD1 (5 bases). Trimming left V 4 bases short and J 4 bases short, with 13 bases between. Looked up from germline, CDR1 is LGHNT and CDR2 is FRNRAP. This CDR3 contains 14 residues.

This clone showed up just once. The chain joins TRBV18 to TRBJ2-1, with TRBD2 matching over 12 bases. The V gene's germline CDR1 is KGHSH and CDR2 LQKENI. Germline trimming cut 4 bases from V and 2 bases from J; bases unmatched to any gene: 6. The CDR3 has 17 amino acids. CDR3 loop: CASSLATSGGAYNEQFF. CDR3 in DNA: TGTGCCAGCTCACTCGCGACTAGCGGGGGAGCCTACAATGAGCAGTTCTTC.